This passage covers 13 T cell receptor beta chains from one sample sequenced in a study of beta chain features in type 1 diabetes. Their antigen targets remain unknown. Sequenced material consisted of expressed TCRB transcripts (all of the isolated RNA was reverse transcribed). This table comes from immunoSEQ multiplex PCR, and its TCRdb copy is limited to in-frame clones, with some not included. The sample includes under 400,000 clones, roughly 12% of them seen just once. Study-level results: There was a moderate but significant shortening of TCRB CDR3s in all four CD4+ subsets of Type 1 diabetes patients.

The source material was naive CD4+ T cells from blood. Receptor source: a woman between 18 and 29 years old with type 1 diabetes.

The chain combines TRBV9 with TRBJ2-7; TRBD1 matches 9 bases. This CDR3 has 15 amino acids. Trimming at V came to 4 bases and at J to 3 bases, leaving 8 bases not matched to a gene. The germline V gene encodes CDR1 SGDLS and CDR2 YYNGEE. CDR3: CASSRQGQGIYEQYF. DNA of the CDR3: TGTGCCAGCAGCCGCCAGGGACAGGGCATCTACGAGCAGTACTTC.

This clone was picked up a small number of times. This chain uses TRBV7-9 with TRBJ1-1; D is unclear. The germline V and J ends were trimmed by 4 bases and 11 bases, with 26 bases remaining between them. The CDR3 spans 16 residues. Germline values: CDR1 SEHNR, CDR2 FQNEAQ (reference sequence). CDR3 bases: TGTGCCAGCAGCTATGCGACGGGGAGAGGTATGTCGAGGGCTTTCTTT. Protein product: CASSYATGRGMSRAFF.

The gene calls are TRBV20-1 and TRBJ2-1; D not resolved. The CDR3 runs 11 residues. CDR1 and CDR2 from the germline V gene are DFQATT and SNEGSKA (reference sequence). Trimming took 3 bases from V and 5 from J, leaving 5 bases between them. DNA for the CDR3: TGCAGTGCTAGCCCTAACAATGAGCAGTTCTTC. Translating it yields CSASPNNEQFF.

This clone was seen a few times. The chain links TRBV29-1 to TRBJ2-5; D gene ambiguous. The CDR3 totals 13 residues. CDR1 SQVTM and CDR2 ANQGSEA come from the germline V gene. V lost 5 bases, J lost 5 bases, and 15 bases lay in between. CDR3 protein: CSVTSIRRETQYF. The CDR3 DNA reads TGCAGCGTTACGTCAATTAGGCGGGAGACCCAGTACTTC.

This CDR3 is CASSFPPVGGGNIQYF. In nucleotides, the CDR3 is TGTGCCAGCAGTTTTCCCCCTGTAGGGGGGGGAAACATTCAGTACTTC. This chain links TRBV28 with TRBJ2-4; D possibly corresponds to TRBD2 (7 bases). V dropped 3 bases and J dropped 6 bases, with 18 bases sitting between them. Germline V gene data show CDR1 as MDHEN and CDR2 as SYDVKM. This CDR3 spans 16 amino acids.

This sequence joins TRBV19 and TRBJ2-7; perhaps TRBD2 as D (5 bases). V dropped 1 base and J dropped 3 bases, with 7 bases sitting between them. There are 13 residues in the CDR3. CDR1 and CDR2 (germline): LNHDA, SQIVND (reference sequence). For the CDR3, the DNA is TGTGCCAGTAGTATAGCCGGGAACTACGAGCAGTACTTC. The encoded protein is CASSIAGNYEQYF.

The chain has TRBV28 and TRBJ1-2; TRBD1 matches 9 bases. This CDR3 is built from 13 residues. Per germline, CDR1 MDHEN and CDR2 SYDVKM. The V gene end was trimmed by 6 bases and the J gene end by 4 bases; junction bases not matched to a gene: 3. CDR3 protein: CASRGTGSYGYTF. In nucleotides, the CDR3 is TGTGCCAGCAGGGGGACAGGGAGCTATGGCTACACCTTC.

Note on this clone: The sample carries other DNA sequences with the same CDR3. CDR3 protein: CASSLRQAGNTGELFF. The CDR3 DNA reads TGTGCCAGCAGCCTTCGCCAGGCGGGGAACACCGGGGAGCTGTTTTTT. The chain employs TRBV7-8 and TRBJ2-2, with D tentatively TRBD2 (5 bases). This CDR3 region has 16 residues. Trimming pared 5 bases from V and 1 base from J, leaving 14 bases between. Germline V lookup: CDR1 SGHVS, CDR2 FQNEAQ. The full variable domain, completed using reference TRBV7-8 and TRBJ2-2, is GAGVSQSPRYKVAKRGQDVALRCDPISGHVSLFWYQQALGQGPEFLTYFQNEAQLDKSGLPSDRFFAERPEGSVSTLKIQRTQQEDSAVYLCASSLRQAGNTGELFFGEGSRLTVL.

The chain uses TRBV7-2 and TRBJ2-1, with D unresolved. Germline-derived CDR1 and CDR2 are SGHTA and FQGNSA. Trimming left V 2 bases short and J 6 bases short, with 8 bases between. The CDR3 length is 13 residues. The CDR3 reads CASSLWATNEQFF. CDR3 DNA: TGTGCCAGCAGCTTATGGGCTACCAATGAGCAGTTCTTC.

The J gene is TRBJ1-2, the V gene TRBV5-1; weak D call: TRBD1 (6 bases). Germline V CDR1 and CDR2: SGHRS, YFSETQ. The CDR3 is 13 amino acids. Trimming took off 9 bases at V and 4 bases at J, with 16 bases between the two ends. The CDR3 reads CATTNRDGYGYTF. The CDR3 DNA sequence: TGCGCCACCACTAACAGGGATGGCTATGGCTACACCTTC.

The chain employs TRBV6-5 and TRBJ2-1; 7 positions match TRBD1. CDR1 and CDR2 (germline): MNHEY, SVGAGI. V trimming: 6 bases; J trimming: 4 bases; junction bases outside the gene matches: 3. The CDR3 sequence is 13 residues long. The CDR3 coding sequence is TGTGCCAGCAGACAGGGGCTTTACAATGAGCAGTTCTTC. Residues: CASRQGLYNEQFF.

The chain couples TRBV11-3 to TRBJ1-4; D is unresolved. Germline V CDR1 and CDR2: SGHNT, YENEEA. The CDR3 is made up of 13 amino acids. The V end lost 5 bases, the J end lost 8 bases, and 12 bases lay between the germline ends. CDR3 in amino acids: CASSPTWAEKLFF. Here the CDR3 DNA reads TGTGCCAGCAGCCCGACGTGGGCGGAAAAACTGTTTTTT.

The chain links TRBV27 to TRBJ2-3; the match to TRBD2 covers 9 bases. With V trimmed by 4 bases and J by 3 bases, 8 bases remained unmatched. CDR3 length equals 16 residues. Per the germline V gene, CDR1 is MNHEY and CDR2 is SMNVEV (reference sequence). The CDR3 here is CASSSPAGGGTDTQYF. In nucleotides, the CDR3 is TGTGCCAGCAGTTCCCCGGCGGGGGGGGGAACAGATACGCAGTATTTT.